This T cell receptor beta chain was sequenced in a study of cytomegalovirus exposure and HLA in healthy donors. Study-wide context: The approximately 130 validation repertoires were reported in a later analysis to have been generated on the same platform as the approximately 700 first-cohort repertoires. Regarding the study as a whole: Most TCR sequences were seen very rarely across donors, but some public TCRs occurred in many. In vitro testing confirmed a few CMV-associated chains as specific for CMV antigens.

Sequenced by immunoSEQ multiplex PCR; TCRdb stores in-frame clones only, minus some. Of 250,000 or so clones in the sample, about 90% were seen once. The CDR3 extends over 16 amino acids. The V and J ends lost 5 bases and 3 bases respectively, with 18 bases between them. Germline loops: CDR1 MNHEY, CDR2 SMNVEV (reference sequence). With respect to this clone: Its antigen is currently unknown.

This TCR derives from a man aged 18 to 30 in good health and CMV-seropositive. The V and J genes are TRBV27 and TRBJ2-3; D is possibly TRBD1 (5 bases). The specimen was PBMCs. The chain's CDR3 is CASSLFALTETDTQYF. CDR3 nucleotides: TGTGCCAGCAGTCTTTTCGCCCTGACAGAAACAGATACGCAGTATTTT.